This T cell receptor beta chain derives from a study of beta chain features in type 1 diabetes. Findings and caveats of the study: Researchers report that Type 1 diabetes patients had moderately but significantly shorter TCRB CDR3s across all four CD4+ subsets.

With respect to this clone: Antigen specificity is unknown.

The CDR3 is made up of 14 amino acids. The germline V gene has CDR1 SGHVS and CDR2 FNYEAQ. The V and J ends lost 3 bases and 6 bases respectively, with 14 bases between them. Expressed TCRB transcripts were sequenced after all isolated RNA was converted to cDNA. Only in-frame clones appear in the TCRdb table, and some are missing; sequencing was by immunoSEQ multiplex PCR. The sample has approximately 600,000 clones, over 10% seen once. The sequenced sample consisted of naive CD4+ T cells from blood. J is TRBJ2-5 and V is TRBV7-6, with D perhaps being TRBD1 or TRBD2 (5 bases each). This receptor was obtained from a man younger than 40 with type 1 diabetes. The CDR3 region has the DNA TGTGCCAGCAGCTTCAGCTGGGACGCACAGACCCAGTACTTC. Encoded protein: CASSFSWDAQTQYF.